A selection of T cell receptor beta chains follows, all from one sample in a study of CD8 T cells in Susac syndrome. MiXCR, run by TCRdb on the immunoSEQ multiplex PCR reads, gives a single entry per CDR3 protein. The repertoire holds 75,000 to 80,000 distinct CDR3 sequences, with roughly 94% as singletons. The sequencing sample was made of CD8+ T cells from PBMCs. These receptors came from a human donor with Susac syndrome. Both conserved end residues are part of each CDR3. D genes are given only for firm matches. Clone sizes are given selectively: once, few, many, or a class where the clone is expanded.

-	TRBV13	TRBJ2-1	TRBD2	TGTGCCAGCAGCTCGACTAGCGGTGAGCAGTTCTTC	CASSSTSGEQFF
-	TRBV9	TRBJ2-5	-	TGTGCCAGCAGTCAGGGTGGGTCAGGAGAGACCCAGTACTTC	CASSQGGSGETQYF
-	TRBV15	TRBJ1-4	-	TGTGCCACCAGCAGAGATCCTACAACTAATGAAAAACTGTTTTTT	CATSRDPTTNEKLFF
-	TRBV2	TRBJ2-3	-	TGTGCCAGGAGAGGGGGGGATACGCAGTATTTT	CARRGGDTQYF
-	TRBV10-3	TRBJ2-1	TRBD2	TGTGCCATCAGAGTTAGCGGGGAGAATGAGCAGTTCTTC	CAIRVSGENEQFF
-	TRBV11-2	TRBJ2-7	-	TGTGCCAGCAGCTTCGCCGACATTTCCTACGAGCAGTACTTC	CASSFADISYEQYF
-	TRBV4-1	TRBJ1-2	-	TGCGCCAGCAGCCAAGCACAGGGATCCAACTATGGCTACACCTTC	CASSQAQGSNYGYTF
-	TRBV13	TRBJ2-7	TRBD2	TGTGCCAGCAGCGCTAGCGGTGGGACCTACGAGCAGTACTTC	CASSASGGTYEQYF
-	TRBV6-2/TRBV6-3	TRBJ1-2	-	TGTGCCAGCAGAACACCCGGGACGGGACCTAACTATGGCTACACCTTC	CASRTPGTGPNYGYTF
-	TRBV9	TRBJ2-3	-	TGTGCCAGCAGCGTATCCTTCACAGATACGCAGTATTTT	CASSVSFTDTQYF
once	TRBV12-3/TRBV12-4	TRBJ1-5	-	TGTGCCAGCAGCACAGGGCCCAGTCAGCCCCAGCATTTT	CASSTGPSQPQHF